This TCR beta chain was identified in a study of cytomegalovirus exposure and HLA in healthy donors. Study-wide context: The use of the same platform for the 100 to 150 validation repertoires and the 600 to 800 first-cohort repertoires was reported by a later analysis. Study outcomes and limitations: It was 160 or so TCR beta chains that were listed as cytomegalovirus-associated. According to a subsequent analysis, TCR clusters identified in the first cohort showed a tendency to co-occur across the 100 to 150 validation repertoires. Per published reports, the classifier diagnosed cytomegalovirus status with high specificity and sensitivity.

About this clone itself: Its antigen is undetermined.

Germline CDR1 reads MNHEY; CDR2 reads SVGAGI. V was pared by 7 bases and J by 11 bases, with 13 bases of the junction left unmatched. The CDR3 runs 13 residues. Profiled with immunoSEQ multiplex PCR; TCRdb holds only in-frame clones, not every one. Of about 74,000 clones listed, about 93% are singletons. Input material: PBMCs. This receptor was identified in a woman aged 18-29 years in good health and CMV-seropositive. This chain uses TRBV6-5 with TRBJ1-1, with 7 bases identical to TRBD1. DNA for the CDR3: TGTGCCAGCACTCACGGCGAGGGGGCTCTGGCTTTCTTT. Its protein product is CASTHGEGALAFF.